Included here is one T cell receptor (beta chain) sequence, with context. This sample is part of a study of PD-L1 blockade in urothelial cancer. Study at large: A median around 140,000 T cells were found in blood samples.

Germline assignment: CDR1 LNHDA and CDR2 SQIVND (reference sequence). J lost 3 bases, V lost 4 bases, and 5 bases had no gene match. This CDR3 comprises 14 residues. The assay was immunoSEQ multiplex PCR, and TCRdb's table has in-frame clones only and misses some. The sample records about 84,000 clones, approximately 90% being singletons. Locally advanced or metastatic urothelial carcinoma was diagnosed in the patients. The material sequenced was PBMCs, taken around atezolizumab (anti-PD-L1) treatment. This TCR was sampled from a man aged 55-75 years with urothelial cancer. This sequence joins TRBV19 and TRBJ1-2, with TRBD1 matching over 7 bases. CDR3 nucleotide sequence: TGTGCCAGTAGTACATCTACAGGGGACTATGGCTACACCTTC. Protein sequence: CASSTSTGDYGYTF.